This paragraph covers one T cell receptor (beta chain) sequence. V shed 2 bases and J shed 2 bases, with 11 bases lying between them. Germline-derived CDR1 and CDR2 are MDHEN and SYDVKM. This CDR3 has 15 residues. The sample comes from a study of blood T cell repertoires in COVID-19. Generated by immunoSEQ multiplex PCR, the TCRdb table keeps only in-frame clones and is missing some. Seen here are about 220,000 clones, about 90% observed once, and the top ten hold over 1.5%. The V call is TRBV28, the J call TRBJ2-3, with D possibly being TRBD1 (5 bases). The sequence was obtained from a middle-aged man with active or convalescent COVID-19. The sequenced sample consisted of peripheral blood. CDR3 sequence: CASSLRGSYTDTQYF. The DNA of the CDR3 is TGTGCCAGCAGTTTAAGGGGTTCATACACAGATACGCAGTATTTT.